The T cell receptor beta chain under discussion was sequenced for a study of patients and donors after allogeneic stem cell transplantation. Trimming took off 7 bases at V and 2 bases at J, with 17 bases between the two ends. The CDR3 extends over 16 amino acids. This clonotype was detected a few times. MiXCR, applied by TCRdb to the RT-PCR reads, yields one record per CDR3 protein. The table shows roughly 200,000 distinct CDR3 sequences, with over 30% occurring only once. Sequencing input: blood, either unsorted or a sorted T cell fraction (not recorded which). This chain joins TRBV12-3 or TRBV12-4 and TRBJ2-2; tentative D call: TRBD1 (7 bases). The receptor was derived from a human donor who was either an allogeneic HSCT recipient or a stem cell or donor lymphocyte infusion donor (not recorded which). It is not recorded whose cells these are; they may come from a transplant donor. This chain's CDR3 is CASNWGRGANTGELFF. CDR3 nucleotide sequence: TGTGCCAGCAACTGGGGCAGGGGGGCTAACACCGGGGAGCTGTTTTTT.